This entry features one TCR beta chain sequence. Additional DNA sequences in this sample encode the identical CDR3. In the source study's methods: Nucleated cell number was recorded as an estimate derived from reference gene primer amplification. Sequencing used immunoSEQ multiplex PCR; TCRdb keeps in-frame clones, though not all of them. V, J and clone size are taken as reported in that table, and D and trimming were inferred from the DNA itself. The table has 150,000 to 200,000 clones, around 82% seen once. This record comes from a study of blood T cell repertoires in COVID-19. Study background: The United States, Italy and Spain provided the acute and convalescent COVID-19 samples. In each case, the material was cDNA or gDNA derived from T cells, B-cell-depleted T cells, or PBMCs.

Germline-derived CDR1 and CDR2 are LNHDA and SQIVND (reference sequence). The CDR3 has 13 residues. V dropped 3 bases and J dropped 5; count of bases not matched to a gene: 3. This sequence joins TRBV19 and TRBJ1-2; 7 nucleotides match TRBD1. The TCR originated in a man aged 55-75 years with active or convalescent COVID-19. The sequencing input was peripheral blood. The DNA of the CDR3 is TGTGCCAGTAGTATTCGGGACAGTTATGGCTACACCTTC. Amino acids: CASSIRDSYGYTF.